These 26 T cell receptor beta chains originate from one sample sequenced in a study of shared clonotypes between healthy human individuals. Produced via immunoSEQ multiplex PCR; TCRdb's table is partial and in-frame only. The profile covers 450,000 to 700,000 clones, with around 95% appearing a single time and 0.11% taken by the ten largest. Naive CD8 cells lacked CD45RO, underwent positive selection for CCR7 and left out terminally differentiated effector memory CD45RA+ cells. The specimen sequenced was naive CD8+ T cells sorted from blood. All receptors come from a woman in her 30s in good health.

The J gene is TRBJ2-5, the V gene TRBV29-1, with D possibly TRBD1 on 5 matching bases. The CDR3 length is 11 residues. The V gene's germline CDR1 is SQVTM and CDR2 ANQGSEA. Trimming left V 4 bases short and J 4 bases short, with 7 bases between. This CDR3 reads CSVARGETQYF. CDR3 bases: TGCAGCGTTGCTAGGGGAGAGACCCAGTACTTC.

V is TRBV6-5 and J is TRBJ2-1; D is uncertain. The length of the CDR3 is 12 residues. The germline V gene has CDR1 MNHEY and CDR2 SVGAGI. V lost 7 bases to trimming and J lost 0 bases, with 4 bases between them. Here the CDR3 reads CASIDSYNEQFF. In DNA form, the CDR3 reads TGTGCCAGCATAGACTCCTACAATGAGCAGTTCTTC.

The sample holds one count of this clone. The chain links TRBV7-9 to TRBJ1-2; tentative D call: TRBD1 (5 bases). Germline CDR1 SEHNR, CDR2 FQNEAQ (reference sequence). CDR3 length: 14 residues. V lost 6 bases, J lost 8 bases, and 19 bases lay in between. The CDR3 reads CASRRTDRTWGYTF. The DNA of the CDR3 is TGTGCCAGCAGACGTACTGACAGAACTTGGGGCTACACCTTC.

The gene calls are TRBV9 and TRBJ2-6, with TRBD2 matching 10 bases. Trimming cost V 7 bases and J 4 bases; bases outside gene matches: 14. The CDR3 totals 18 residues. Germline CDR1 SGDLS, CDR2 YYNGEE. The DNA for the CDR3 is TGTGCCAGCGGCGGAGCTAGCGGGAGACGACAAGGGGCCAACGTCCTGACTTTC. Its translation is CASGGASGRRQGANVLTF.

The rearrangement joins TRBV5-6 to TRBJ2-5; no firm D call. Germline V CDR1 and CDR2: SGHDT, YYEEEE. The V end lost 3 bases, the J end lost 0 bases, and 21 bases lay between the germline ends. The CDR3 runs to 18 residues. The CDR3 region is CASSSQTHPYPDQETQYF. The CDR3 DNA reads TGTGCCAGCAGCTCCCAGACACATCCATACCCGGACCAAGAGACCCAGTACTTC.

This clone has just one count. This rearrangement joins TRBV11-1 to TRBJ2-1; 8 nucleotides align to TRBD2. CDR1 is SGHAT, CDR2 FQDESV, per germline (reference sequence). With V trimmed by 1 base and J by 4 bases, 3 bases remained unmatched. The CDR3 is made up of 15 amino acids. The CDR3 sequence: CASSLVSGTYNEQFF. CDR3 in DNA: TGTGCCAGCAGCTTAGTTAGCGGGACTTACAATGAGCAGTTCTTC.

Concerning this clone itself: Other DNA sequences in this specimen translate into the identical CDR3. J is TRBJ2-7 and V is TRBV19; no firm D call. This CDR3 has 14 residues. V gave up 3 bases and J gave up 1 base, with 10 bases separating them. CDR1 and CDR2 from the germline V gene are LNHDA and SQIVND (reference sequence). The CDR3 DNA is TGTGCCAGTAGTATTGTGGGAATTTCCTACGAGCAGTACTTC. Protein: CASSIVGISYEQYF.

V and J are TRBV7-9 and TRBJ2-7; D may correspond to TRBD1 or TRBD2 (5 bases each). Per the germline V gene, CDR1 is SEHNR and CDR2 is FQNEAQ (reference sequence). Trimming left V 5 bases short and J 5 bases short, with 16 bases between. The CDR3 extends over 14 amino acids. CDR3 DNA: TGTGCCAGCAGCCCGGGGCGTGGGAGACACGAGCAGTACTTC. Translated, it gives CASSPGRGRHEQYF.

The chain has TRBV7-3 and TRBJ1-5; the D gene is possibly TRBD1 (6 bases). Germline V lookup: CDR1 SGHTA, CDR2 FQGTGA. CDR3 size: 16 residues. Trimming took off 2 bases at V and 3 bases at J, with 14 bases between the two ends. The CDR3 nucleotides are TGTGCCAGCAGCTTAGGAGCCAGGGGATTCAATCAGCCCCAGCATTTT. It encodes CASSLGARGFNQPQHF.

V and J are TRBV7-7 and TRBJ2-6; no reliable D call. This CDR3 contains 18 residues. Trimming took off 5 bases at V and 5 bases at J, with 22 bases between the two ends. The germline V gene has CDR1 SSHAT and CDR2 FNYEAQ (reference sequence). CDR3 nucleotide sequence: TGTGCCAGCAGCGAGCGAGAAAGTGCCAAAAGTCGGGCCAACGTCCTGACTTTC. It codes for CASSERESAKSRANVLTF.

This clone was found once. The chain carries TRBV4-1 and TRBJ2-1, with 9 bases matching TRBD2. V gave up 4 bases and J gave up 2 bases; unmatched junction bases: 3. CDR1 is MGHRA and CDR2 is YSYEKL in the germline V gene. The CDR3 covers 15 residues. This CDR3 reads CASSPLAGPYNEQFF. DNA of the CDR3: TGCGCCAGCAGCCCCCTAGCGGGACCCTACAATGAGCAGTTCTTC.

The chain couples TRBV19 to TRBJ2-2, with 7 bases that match TRBD1. The CDR3 is 15 residues long. Trimming removed 5 bases from V and 3 bases from J; junction bases left unmatched: 6. Germline CDR1 reads LNHDA; CDR2 reads SQIVND (reference sequence). DNA of the CDR3: TGTGCCAGTAGTTGGGCAGGGGGTGACACCGGGGAGCTGTTTTTT. It is translated as CASSWAGGDTGELFF.

A single count supports this clone. J is TRBJ1-6 and V is TRBV2; D is unclear. The CDR3 is made up of 12 amino acids. V lost 4 bases and J lost 7, with 5 bases in between. CDR1 and CDR2 from the germline V gene are SNHLY and FYNNEI. The CDR3: CASSAGNSPLHF. Written as DNA, the CDR3 is TGTGCCAGCAGTGCGGGGAATTCACCCCTCCACTTT.

The chain recombines TRBV5-5 with TRBJ2-7; no clear D gene. This CDR3 is built from 11 residues. V was trimmed by 1 base and J by 5 bases, leaving 4 bases between them. CDR1 is SGHKS and CDR2 is YYEKEE in the germline V gene (reference sequence). For the CDR3, the DNA is TGTGCCAGCAGCTTGACCCACGAGCAGTACTTC. Its translation: CASSLTHEQYF. Looking up the rest from reference TRBV5-5 and TRBJ2-7 gives the full variable domain: DAGVTQSPTHLIKTRGQQVTLRCSPISGHKSVSWYQQVLGQGPQFIFQYYEKEERGRGNFPDRFSARQFPNYSSELNVNALLLGDSALYLCASSLTHEQYFGPGTRLTVT.

The chain is built from TRBV4-1 and TRBJ1-4; 9 bases are a match to TRBD1. CDR1 and CDR2 from the germline V gene are MGHRA and YSYEKL. V shed 1 base, J shed 0 bases, and the junction held 3 bases outside the gene matches. This CDR3 comprises 17 residues. The CDR3 DNA follows: TGCGCCAGCAGCCAAGGGACAGGGGATGCAACTAATGAAAAACTGTTTTTT. Translation gives CASSQGTGDATNEKLFF.

The chain carries TRBV5-6 and TRBJ2-1; 9 bases agree with TRBD2. In germline, CDR1 is SGHDT, CDR2 YYEEEE. The CDR3 extends over 15 amino acids. V shed 6 bases, J shed 6 bases, and the junction held 10 bases outside the gene matches. The CDR3 nucleotides are TGTGCCAGCAAGGAGGGCCTAGCGGGATTCAATGAGCAGTTCTTC. The encoded protein is CASKEGLAGFNEQFF.

About this clone: The identical CDR3 is also encoded by other nucleotide sequences in the sample. V and J are TRBV27 and TRBJ2-7, with 13 bases aligning to TRBD2. The CDR3 spans 15 residues. Trimming removed 3 bases from V and 2 bases from J; junction bases left unmatched: 1. The germline V gene encodes CDR1 MNHEY and CDR2 SMNVEV (reference sequence). CDR3 DNA: TGTGCCAGCAGTTTTGGGACTAGCGGGACCTACGAGCAGTACTTC. Translation: CASSFGTSGTYEQYF.

This rearrangement joins TRBV27 to TRBJ2-7, with D tentatively TRBD2 (5 bases). The length of the CDR3 is 12 residues. Germline V lookup: CDR1 MNHEY, CDR2 SMNVEV (reference sequence). Trimming took 8 bases from V and 4 from J, leaving 12 bases between them. The CDR3 nucleotides read TGTGCCAGCTCGGACTCAAAATACGAGCAGTACTTC. Protein product: CASSDSKYEQYF.

The rearrangement uses TRBV28 and TRBJ2-5; D assignment may be TRBD1 or TRBD2 (5 bases each). V dropped 3 bases and J dropped 9 bases, with 14 bases sitting between them. The CDR3 runs to 13 residues. Germline V CDR1 and CDR2: MDHEN, SYDVKM. The CDR3 sequence: CASSFGQMGAQYF. The CDR3 DNA reads as TGTGCCAGCAGTTTCGGGCAAATGGGGGCCCAGTACTTC.

V is TRBV6-1 and J is TRBJ1-5, with 10 bases identical to TRBD1. This CDR3 spans 16 amino acids. Germline assignment: CDR1 MNHNS and CDR2 SASEGT. The V and J ends lost 4 bases and 3 bases, in that order; junction bases with no gene match: 6. This chain's CDR3 is CASSGTTGGDNQPQHF. For the CDR3, the DNA is TGTGCCAGCAGTGGTACGACAGGGGGCGACAATCAGCCCCAGCATTTT.

This chain uses TRBV30 with TRBJ1-2, with a tentative D call TRBD1 (6 bases). V was pared by 3 bases and J by 8 bases, with 16 bases between. CDR3 length: 13 residues. CDR1 and CDR2 from the germline V gene are GTSNPN and SVGIG (reference sequence). The CDR3 bases are TGTGCCTGGAGGGACAGCCGACCGGGAGGCTACACCTTC. The encoded protein is CAWRDSRPGGYTF.

This clone was counted once. The CDR3 region is CASSGSGTSGNNEQFF. In DNA form, the CDR3 reads TGTGCCAGCAGCGGATCCGGGACTAGCGGCAACAATGAGCAGTTCTTC. This rearrangement joins TRBV14 to TRBJ2-1; 11 bases map to TRBD2. CDR3 length: 16 amino acids. CDR1 is SGHDN, CDR2 FVKESK, per germline. Unmatched junction bases numbered 8, after V lost 5 bases and J lost 5 bases.

V usage is TRBV7-9 and J usage is TRBJ1-1; D perhaps matches TRBD1 (6 bases). The CDR3 consists of 17 residues. The V and J ends lost 6 bases and 4 bases respectively, with 24 bases between them. Germline CDR1 is SEHNR and CDR2 is FQNEAQ (reference sequence). CDR3 protein: CASRDRKGVGASTEAFF. CDR3 bases: TGTGCCAGCAGGGACCGCAAAGGGGTGGGGGCGTCCACTGAAGCTTTCTTT.

This chain uses TRBV21-1 with TRBJ2-2; the table calls TRBD1, which could not be checked here. TRBV21-1 is labeled a pseudogene. This CDR3 contains 14 residues. CDR3 DNA: TGTGCCAGCAGCAATACAGGGGCCACCGGGGAGCTGTTTTTT. Its protein product is CASSNTGATGELFF.

The V gene is TRBV7-9, the J gene TRBJ1-4; 8 bases map to TRBD1. V lost 5 bases to trimming and J lost 10 bases; unmatched junction nucleotides: 12. CDR1 and CDR2 from the germline V gene are SEHNR and FQNEAQ (reference sequence). The CDR3 is made up of 15 amino acids. The CDR3: CASSGSGGAQVKLFF. CDR3 in DNA: TGTGCCAGCAGCGGGTCAGGGGGCGCGCAAGTAAAACTGTTTTTT.

The gene calls are TRBV10-3 and TRBJ2-7; a possible D gene is TRBD2 (5 bases). The V gene lost 10 bases and the J gene lost 5 bases, with 12 bases spanning the gap. Looked up from germline, CDR1 is ENHRY and CDR2 is SYGVKD. The CDR3 has 11 residues. Here the CDR3 DNA reads TGTGCCAGAGGGAGTTCGAACGAGCAGTACTTC. Amino acids: CARGSSNEQYF.